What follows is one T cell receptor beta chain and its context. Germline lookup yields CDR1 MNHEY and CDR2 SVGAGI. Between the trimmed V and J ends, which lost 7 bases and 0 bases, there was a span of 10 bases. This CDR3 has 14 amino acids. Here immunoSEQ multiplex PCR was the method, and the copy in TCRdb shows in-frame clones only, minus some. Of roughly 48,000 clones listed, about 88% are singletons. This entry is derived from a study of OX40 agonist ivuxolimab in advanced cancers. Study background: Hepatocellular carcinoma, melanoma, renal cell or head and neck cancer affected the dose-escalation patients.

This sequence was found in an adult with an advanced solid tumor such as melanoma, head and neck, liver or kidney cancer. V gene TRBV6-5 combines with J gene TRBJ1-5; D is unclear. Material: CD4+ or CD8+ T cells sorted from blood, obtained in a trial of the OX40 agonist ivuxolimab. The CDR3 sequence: CASTGRDSNQPQHF. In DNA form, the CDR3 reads TGTGCCAGCACCGGGCGAGATAGCAATCAGCCCCAGCATTTT.